This record looks at one T cell receptor (beta chain) sequence and its context. No cognate antigen has been identified for it. The record has no base qualities; no much larger clone is one base away. The entry originates in a study of blood T cell repertoires in COVID-19 (TCRdb year 2020). A note on the overall study: Collaborator samples came from the United States, Italy and Spain and covered acute and convalescent phases of COVID-19. The material from the prospective study consisted of cDNA or gDNA derived from T cells, B-cell-depleted T cells, or PBMCs. Subjects who had been exposed to COVID-19, were actively infected with it, or had recovered from it provided the deeply sampled blood TCRbeta repertoires that made up the dataset. The repertoires were made available in a free public database intended to serve as a resource for research on the immune response to SARS-CoV-2. The samples were drawn from two sources: the first 160 participants of the ongoing ImmuneRACE study, and some 1,300 subjects contributed by 6 global collaborators. The sample metadata nearly always contained a de-identified subject ID, COVID-19 status, age in years and sex. HLA class I and class II types, where available, came from metadata supplied by the sample provider rather than from assay-based typing. The paper as a whole reports these results and caveats: How much clinical and demographic metadata was included differed by source and by participant, and the metadata was provided uncurated.

TCRbeta CDR3 regions were amplified from genomic DNA by means of the immunoSEQ Assay, a bias-controlled multiplex PCR. The authors' pipeline ran thus. Within the assay, amplification of reference gene primers was used to estimate how many nucleated cells each sample contained. To quantify the absolute abundance of each unique TCRbeta CDR3 rearrangement, sequence reads were collapsed and filtered. For each sample, productive Simpson clonality was calculated as the square root of Simpson's diversity index over productive rearrangements. The table comes from immuneACCESS by way of TCRdb, which keeps in-frame sequences with V and J called. Part of the clones is missing from these tables; in studies checked, under half for an unresolved V gene and the rest for unknown reasons. The DNA was the basis for D and trimming; V, J and clone size are from that table. The sample has hundreds of thousands of clones on record, about 86% of them singletons. The ten largest clones capture 3% to 4.5% of the sample.

Participants in the prospective study were enrolled through a virtual design, were aged roughly 18 to 100 years, and lived in about two dozen United States geographic areas. Cohort assignment in the prospective study relied on participant-reported clinical history from a screening survey and a study questionnaire. In the prospective study, mobile phlebotomists collected whole blood, serum and a nasopharyngeal or oropharyngeal swab from each participant. Prospective study participants could optionally give additional blood draws and questionnaires over an approximately two-month period. Prospective study blood samples were shipped either frozen or at room temperature before DNA extraction. From the cysteine through the phenylalanine, the CDR3 covers 17 amino acids. Just CDR3 DNA is preserved here, 51 bases in frame from base 1. Based on the germline V gene (reference sequence), the CDR1 and CDR2 sequences are LGHDT and YNNKEL. The junction carries 17 bases between V and J, which are trimmed by 0 bases and 4 bases respectively.

The sequence came from a woman aged 40 to 50 with acute COVID-19. The sample comprised PBMCs or T cells enriched from blood (not recorded which). The V and J segments used are TRBV3-1 (or the pseudogene TRBV3-2) and TRBJ2-3; a tentative D call is TRBD2 (6 bases match). The sequenced DNA is TGTGCCAGCAGCCAAGACAGCGGGCAGGGCCCCCCAGATACGCAGTATTTT. This encodes CASSQDSGQGPPDTQYF.